The 28 T cell receptor beta chains in this list originate from one sample, sequenced in a study of read filtering for tumor transcriptome and immune sequencing. Molecular barcoded adaptors covering alpha/delta and beta/gamma chains were used on about 0.4 ug RNA. One entry per CDR3 protein results from TCRdb running MiXCR on the reads. The data show some 120,000 distinct CDR3 sequences, roughly 13% seen once. The sequenced material came from a population of CD138-negative cells sorted from bone marrow. These receptors all stem from a donor aged 40 or over with multiple myeloma.

With regard to this clonotype: Being one base from a much bigger clone, this may be a read error. Likely a read error: the CDR3 ends without its conserved phenylalanine or tryptophan. The chain carries TRBV14 and TRBJ2-5; D is uncertain. Germline V gene data show CDR1 as SGHDN and CDR2 as FVKESK. Trimming stripped 1 base from V and 1 base from J, with 4 bases between. There are 13 residues in the CDR3. CDR3 bases: TGTGCCAGCAGCCAAGTCATCCAAGAGACCCAGTACTTA. The encoded protein is CASSQVIQETQYL.

This clonotype has just a few counts. A much larger clone differs by one base, so this may be a read error. The chain combines TRBV10-2 with TRBJ2-2; D may be TRBD2 (6 bases). The CDR3 loop spans 17 amino acids. Germline loops: CDR1 WSHSY, CDR2 SAAADI. Trimming removed 4 bases at V and 4 bases at J, with 19 bases between. In nucleotides, the CDR3 is TGCGCCAGCAGTGGATCCCCTAGCGCTTTTCGCACCGGGGAGCTGTTTTTT. Its translation: CASSGSPSAFRTGELFF.

The chain recombines TRBV5-5 with TRBJ2-2, with a tentative D call TRBD1 (5 bases). Trimming pared 4 bases from V and 7 bases from J, leaving 17 bases between. Germline lookup yields CDR1 SGHKS and CDR2 YYEKEE (reference sequence). The CDR3 contains 15 residues. CDR3 nucleotides: TGTGCCAGCAGCCCCCCGGCCCTCAGGGTCGGGGAGCTGTTTTTT. It translates to CASSPPALRVGELFF. Filled out from reference TRBV5-5 and TRBJ2-2, the complete variable domain reads DAGVTQSPTHLIKTRGQQVTLRCSPISGHKSVSWYQQVLGQGPQFIFQYYEKEERGRGNFPDRFSARQFPNYSSELNVNALLLGDSALYLCASSPPALRVGELFFGEGSRLTVL.

This clonotype was seen many times. V gene TRBV29-1 combines with J gene TRBJ2-7; possibly TRBD1 for D (5 bases). Germline loops: CDR1 SQVTM, CDR2 ANQGSEA. The CDR3 covers 12 residues. Trimming stripped 6 bases from V and 6 bases from J, with 15 bases between. The CDR3 is CSVYDSTVEQYF. DNA of the CDR3: TGCAGCGTCTACGACAGTACGGTCGAGCAGTACTTC.

Notes on this clonotype: With a much larger clone just one base away, this may be a read error. The CDR3 loop reads CASSYVGAPDTEAFF. Written as DNA, the CDR3 is TGTGCCAGCAGTTACGTCGGGGCCCCTGACACTGAAGCTTTCTTT. The V gene is TRBV6-5, the J gene TRBJ1-1; TRBD1 might be the D (5 bases). The CDR3 loop spans 15 amino acids. Trimming pared 2 bases from V and 3 bases from J, leaving 13 bases between. Germline V gene data show CDR1 as MNHEY and CDR2 as SVGAGI.

Comments on this clonotype: A much larger clone is a single base away; this may be a read error. The chain is built from TRBV29-1 and TRBJ1-2; no definite D call. Germline CDR1 SQVTM, CDR2 ANQGSEA. The CDR3 totals 12 residues. V lost 8 bases and J 0 bases, leaving 10 bases between the germline ends. CDR3 nucleotide sequence: TGCAGCATTGTGGTAACTAACTATGGCTACACCTTC. Translation: CSIVVTNYGYTF. The full variable domain, in which reference TRBV29-1 and TRBJ1-2 provide the parts outside the CDR3, is SAVISQKPSRDICQRGTSLTIQCQVDSQVTMMFWYRQQPGQSLTLIATANQGSEATYESGFVIDKFPISRPNLTFSTLTVSNMSPEDSSIYLCSIVVTNYGYTFGSGTRLTVV.

Of note for this clonotype: The missing conserved phenylalanine or tryptophan at the end of this CDR3 makes a read error likely. V is TRBV29-1 and J is TRBJ2-3, with D possibly TRBD2 on 6 matching bases. Germline V lookup: CDR1 SQVTM, CDR2 ANQGSEA. V lost 4 bases and J 4 bases, leaving 12 bases between the germline ends. The CDR3 is 13 amino acids. CDR3 loop: CSVGGEVSDTQYL. The CDR3 region has the DNA TGCAGCGTTGGGGGGGAAGTATCAGATACGCAGTATCTT.

The table lists this clonotype with many counts. The chain has TRBV28 and TRBJ2-1; 7 bases line up with TRBD1. Germline CDR1 is MDHEN and CDR2 is SYDVKM. The length of the CDR3 is 13 residues. J gave up 2 bases and V 8 bases, and 3 bases lay outside the gene matches. This CDR3 reads CASLTGTYNEQFF. For the CDR3, the DNA is TGTGCCAGCTTGACAGGGACCTACAATGAGCAGTTCTTC. The whole variable domain, filled in from reference TRBV28 and TRBJ2-1, reads DVKVTQSSRYLVKRTGEKVFLECVQDMDHENMFWYRQDPGLGLRLIYFSYDVKMKEKGDIPEGYSVSREKKERFSLILESASTNQTSMYLCASLTGTYNEQFFGPGTRLTVL.

This clonotype occurred many times. The rearrangement uses TRBV18 and TRBJ2-2; D is unresolved. The CDR3 spans 16 residues. V gave up 0 bases and J gave up 0 bases, with 8 bases separating them. Germline CDR1 KGHSH, CDR2 LQKENI. CDR3 sequence: CASSPPVRTNTGELFF. CDR3 bases: TGTGCCAGCTCACCACCTGTCAGAACGAACACCGGGGAGCTGTTTTTT.

Notes on this clonotype: This clone may be a read error of a much larger clone one base away. This rearrangement joins TRBV18 to TRBJ2-3; a possible D gene is TRBD2 (5 bases). Per germline, CDR1 KGHSH and CDR2 LQKENI. The CDR3 totals 15 residues. CDR3 in amino acids: CACSPGIGGSDTQYF. CDR3 nucleotide sequence: TGTGCCTGCTCCCCGGGGATTGGAGGATCAGATACGCAGTATTTT.

For this clonotype: A much larger clone sits a single nucleotide away, making a read error possible. The chain has TRBV28 and TRBJ2-7, with D possibly TRBD1 on 6 matching bases. CDR1 MDHEN and CDR2 SYDVKM come from the germline V gene. The CDR3 is 13 amino acids. CDR3 sequence reads: CASTTGPTYERYF. In DNA form, the CDR3 reads TGTGCCAGTACGACAGGCCCAACCTACGAGCGGTACTTC. The variable domain in full, completed from reference TRBV28 and TRBJ2-7, reads DVKVTQSSRYLVKRTGEKVFLECVQDMDHENMFWYRQDPGLGLRLIYFSYDVKMKEKGDIPEGYSVSREKKERFSLILESASTNQTSMYLCASTTGPTYERYFGPGTRLTVT.

Concerning this clonotype: It may be a read error: a sequence one base away is much more abundant. A read error is likely, as this CDR3 ends without the conserved phenylalanine or tryptophan. The chain has TRBV10-3 and TRBJ1-2, with D unresolved. From germline, CDR1 is ENHRY and CDR2 SYGVKD. V was clipped by 10 bases and J by 0 bases, with 18 bases between them. The CDR3 length is 15 residues. CDR3 region: CATRDGGRTNYGYTL. CDR3 nucleotide sequence: TGTGCCACCCGCGATGGAGGCCGCACTAACTATGGCTACACCCTC.

This clonotype was counted between two and nine times. The chain links TRBV19 to TRBJ2-1, with D hard to call. V was trimmed by 4 bases and J by 0 bases, leaving 10 bases between them. The germline V gene encodes CDR1 LNHDA and CDR2 SQIVND (reference sequence). The CDR3 runs 15 residues. CDR3 in DNA: TGTGCCAGTAGTACAGGACCCGACTCCTACAATGAGCAGTTCTTC. Protein product: CASSTGPDSYNEQFF.

The sample holds many counts of this clonotype. The V call is TRBV6-6, the J call TRBJ2-5; 9 bases match TRBD1. The CDR3 has 17 amino acids. The V and J ends lost 6 bases and 1 base, in that order; junction bases with no gene match: 12. CDR1 and CDR2 (germline): MNHNY, SVGAGI (reference sequence). The CDR3 region has the DNA TGTGCCAGCAGGTCCGGACAGGGGAGGTCGGGCCAAGAGACCCAGTACTTC. Its translation is CASRSGQGRSGQETQYF.

Many counts were recorded for this clonotype. The V call is TRBV5-6, the J call TRBJ2-5, with 7 bases aligning to TRBD2. The germline CDR1 and CDR2 sequences are SGHDT and YYEEEE. The CDR3 contains 14 residues. V lost 1 base, J lost 2 bases, and 2 bases stayed unmatched. CDR3 coding DNA: TGTGCCAGCAGCTTGTCTAGCGGACAAGAGACCCAGTACTTC. Its protein product is CASSLSSGQETQYF.

This clonotype was recorded many times. The V call is TRBV3-1, the J call TRBJ1-5; maybe TRBD1 (6 bases). Germline CDR1 reads LGHDT; CDR2 reads YNNKEL (reference sequence). The ends were cut back, 2 bases at V and 4 bases at J, with 12 bases in the middle. There are 15 residues in the CDR3. CDR3 sequence (DNA): TGTGCCAGCAGCCAAAACCGGGACAATAATCAGCCCCAGCATTTT. Its translation is CASSQNRDNNQPQHF.

This clonotype has a count of ten or more. The chain employs TRBV7-8 and TRBJ1-1, with 9 bases matching TRBD1. The germline gives CDR1 SGHVS, CDR2 FQNEAQ. The CDR3 runs to 13 residues. V shed 7 bases and J 5 bases; nucleotides not matched to a gene: 5. The CDR3 spells CASTGQGRTEAFF. CDR3 in DNA: TGTGCCAGCACAGGACAGGGGAGGACTGAAGCTTTCTTT.

This clonotype was recorded many times. V is TRBV19 and J is TRBJ2-2, with 8 bases aligning to TRBD2. The CDR3 is 16 amino acids. V was pared by 4 bases and J by 4 bases, with 8 bases of the junction left unmatched. Germline values: CDR1 LNHDA, CDR2 SQIVND (reference sequence). DNA of the CDR3: TGTGCCAGTAGTAACCCGGGAGGGAGGGGCACCGGGGAGCTGTTTTTT. Its protein is CASSNPGGRGTGELFF.

In the case of this clonotype: This may be a read error, as it is one base from a much larger clone. V and J are TRBV29-1 and TRBJ2-7; 7 bases align to TRBD1. Germline lookup yields CDR1 SQVTM and CDR2 ANQGSEA. This CDR3 spans 13 amino acids. The chain's CDR3 is CSVGPTGSYERYF. CDR3 coding DNA: TGCAGCGTTGGCCCGACAGGGAGCTACGAGCGGTACTTC.

This clonotype has a count of ten or more. The junction departs from germline at one end; a sequencing error may be responsible. The gene calls are TRBV7-7 and TRBJ2-2; possible D gene TRBD2, 6 bases. Germline loops: CDR1 SSHAT, CDR2 FNYEAQ (reference sequence). This CDR3 has 14 amino acids. CDR3 in amino acids: CASSLIPTSGELFF. CDR3 DNA: TGTGCTAGCAGCCTGATACCGACTAGCGGGGAGCTGTTTTTT.

This clonotype has at least ten counts. The CDR3 DNA reads TGTGCCAGCAGCTTAGCGGGTGGGACTAATGAAAAACTGTTTTTT. This encodes CASSLAGGTNEKLFF. This chain connects TRBV7-8 to TRBJ1-4; D uncertain. The CDR3 is 15 residues long. Germline values: CDR1 SGHVS, CDR2 FQNEAQ. The V end lost 0 bases, the J end lost 2 bases, and 7 bases lay between the germline ends.

This clonotype came up many times. The chain joins TRBV20-1 to TRBJ2-1; 11 bases are shared with TRBD2. Losses at the gene ends were 6 bases for V and 1 base for J; bases not matched to a gene: 8. The CDR3 consists of 16 residues. Per the germline V gene, CDR1 is DFQATT and CDR2 is SNEGSKA (reference sequence). The CDR3 loop reads CSAQPGLAVSYNEQFF. The CDR3 nucleotides read TGCAGTGCGCAGCCGGGACTAGCGGTTTCCTACAATGAGCAGTTCTTC.

On this clonotype itself: This may be a read error, as it is one base from a much larger clone. The genes are TRBV9 and TRBJ2-2; the match to TRBD2 covers 12 bases. This CDR3 comprises 16 residues. Germline CDR1 SGDLS, CDR2 YYNGEE. In DNA, the CDR3 is TGTGCCTGCAGCATCGGACTAGCGGGAATCACCGGGGAGCTGTTTTTT. The encoded protein is CACSIGLAGITGELFF.

This clonotype was seen repeatedly, ten times or more. The chain carries TRBV27 and TRBJ2-5; TRBD1 aligns across 11 bases. Unmatched junction bases numbered 7, after V lost 5 bases and J lost 5 bases. The germline CDR1 and CDR2 sequences are MNHEY and SMNVEV (reference sequence). CDR3 length equals 15 residues. In DNA form, the CDR3 reads TGTGCCAGCAGTACTGGGACAGGGGGGAGCGAGACCCAGTACTTC. Translating gives CASSTGTGGSETQYF.

This clonotype was seen many times. The CDR3 here is CSARRDTGELFF. The CDR3 DNA reads as TGCAGCGCCAGAAGGGACACCGGGGAGCTGTTTTTT. The chain uses TRBV29-1 and TRBJ2-2; D not certain. Deletions cut 7 bases from V and 3 bases from J, with 9 bases between. The CDR3 loop spans 12 amino acids. Germline V gene sequence: CDR1 SQVTM, CDR2 ANQGSEA.

The chain employs TRBV5-1 and TRBJ1-1; the D gene is possibly TRBD1 (6 bases). Trimming cost V 3 bases and J 2 bases, with 20 bases left between them. Germline loops: CDR1 SGHRS, CDR2 YFSETQ. The CDR3 is made up of 17 amino acids. CDR3 nucleotides: TGCGCCAGCAGCTACGGGGCCGAGGGGGGCGTTAACACTGAAGCTTTCTTT. Protein product: CASSYGAEGGVNTEAFF.

Ten or more counts support this clonotype. The chain carries TRBV19 and TRBJ2-1; 7 bases are shared with TRBD1. The CDR3 spans 15 residues. CDR1 is LNHDA and CDR2 is SQIVND in the germline V gene (reference sequence). J gave up 1 base and V 5 bases, and 5 bases lay outside the gene matches. The CDR3 DNA reads TGTGCCAGTAGTGAATACAGGGGATCCTACAATGAGCAGTTCTTC. Translation: CASSEYRGSYNEQFF.

This clonotype occurred many times. The chain has TRBV12-3 or TRBV12-4 and TRBJ1-2; 7 nucleotides align to TRBD1. The CDR3 totals 13 residues. The junction had 4 bases not matched to a gene; V was cut back by 1 base and J by 8 bases. CDR3 sequence (DNA): TGTGCCAGCAGTTTAGGTGGGGACAGAGGCTACACCTTC. Amino acids: CASSLGGDRGYTF.